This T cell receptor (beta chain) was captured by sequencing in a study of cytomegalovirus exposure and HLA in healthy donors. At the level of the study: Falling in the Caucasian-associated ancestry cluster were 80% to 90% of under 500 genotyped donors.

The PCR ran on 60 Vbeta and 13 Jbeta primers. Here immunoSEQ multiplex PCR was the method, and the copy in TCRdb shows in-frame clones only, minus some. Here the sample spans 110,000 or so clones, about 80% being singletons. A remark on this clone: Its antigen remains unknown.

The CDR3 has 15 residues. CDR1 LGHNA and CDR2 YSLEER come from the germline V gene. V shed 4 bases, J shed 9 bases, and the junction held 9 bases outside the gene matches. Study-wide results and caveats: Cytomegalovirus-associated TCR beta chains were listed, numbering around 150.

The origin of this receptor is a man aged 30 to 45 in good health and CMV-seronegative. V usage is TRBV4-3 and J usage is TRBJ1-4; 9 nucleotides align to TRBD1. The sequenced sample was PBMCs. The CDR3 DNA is TGCGCCAGCAGCCCTGACAGGGGGGTTAGTCAAAAACTGTTTTTT. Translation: CASSPDRGVSQKLFF.